Here is one T cell receptor beta chain with its context. The CDR3 runs 16 residues. Trimming took 6 bases from V and 0 from J; bases not matched to a gene: 5. CDR1 and CDR2 (germline): LNHDA, SQIVND (reference sequence). This sample is part of a study of blood T cell repertoires in COVID-19. Original processing notes: Quantification of nucleated cells was approximated via reference gene primer amplification. TCRdb keeps only in-frame clones here, not all; method: immunoSEQ multiplex PCR. The V and J calls and clone size are taken from that table; D and trimming were inferred from the DNA. The repertoire holds 150,000 to 200,000 clones, about 84% seen once, with 4.5% to 6.5% in the top ten.

Material for sequencing was peripheral blood. The chain employs TRBV19 and TRBJ1-4; TRBD1 agrees at 9 bases. This receptor was taken from a woman in her twenties or thirties with acute or convalescent COVID-19. The CDR3 DNA follows: TGTGCCAGTAGAGACAGGGGGATTGCAACTAATGAAAAACTGTTTTTT. Its translation is CASRDRGIATNEKLFF.